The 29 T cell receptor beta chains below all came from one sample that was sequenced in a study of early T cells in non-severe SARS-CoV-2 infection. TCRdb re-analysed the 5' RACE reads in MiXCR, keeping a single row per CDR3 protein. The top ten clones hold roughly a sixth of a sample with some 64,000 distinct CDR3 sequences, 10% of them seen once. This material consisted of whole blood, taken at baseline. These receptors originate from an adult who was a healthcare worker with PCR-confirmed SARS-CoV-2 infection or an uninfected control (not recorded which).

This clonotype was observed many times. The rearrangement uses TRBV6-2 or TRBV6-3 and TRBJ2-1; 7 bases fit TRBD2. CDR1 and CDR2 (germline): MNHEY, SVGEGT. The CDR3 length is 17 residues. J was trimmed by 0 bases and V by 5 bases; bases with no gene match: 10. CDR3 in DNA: TGTGCCAGCAGTAACCCTAGCGGCCAAAGCTCCTACAATGAGCAGTTCTTC. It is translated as CASSNPSGQSSYNEQFF.

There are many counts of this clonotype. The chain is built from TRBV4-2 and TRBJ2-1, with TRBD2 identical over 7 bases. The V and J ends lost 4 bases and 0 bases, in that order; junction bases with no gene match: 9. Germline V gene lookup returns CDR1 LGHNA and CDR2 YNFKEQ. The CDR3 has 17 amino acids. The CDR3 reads CASSRTSGTTSYNEQFF. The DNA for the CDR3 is TGTGCCAGCAGCCGGACTTCCGGGACTACCTCCTACAATGAGCAGTTCTTC.

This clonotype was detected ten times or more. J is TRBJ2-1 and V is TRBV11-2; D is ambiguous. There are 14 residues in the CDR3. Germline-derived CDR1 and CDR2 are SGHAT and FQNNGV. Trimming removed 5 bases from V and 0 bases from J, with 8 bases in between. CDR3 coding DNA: TGTGCCAGCAGCCCCCCCCGCTCCTACAATGAGCAGTTCTTC. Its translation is CASSPPRSYNEQFF.

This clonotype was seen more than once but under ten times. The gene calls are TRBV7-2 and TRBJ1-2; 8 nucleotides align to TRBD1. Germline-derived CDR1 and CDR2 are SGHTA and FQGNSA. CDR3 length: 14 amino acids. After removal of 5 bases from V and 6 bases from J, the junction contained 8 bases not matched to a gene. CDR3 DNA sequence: TGTGCCAGCAGCCAGGGGGCGCGGATCGATGGCTACACCTTC. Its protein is CASSQGARIDGYTF.

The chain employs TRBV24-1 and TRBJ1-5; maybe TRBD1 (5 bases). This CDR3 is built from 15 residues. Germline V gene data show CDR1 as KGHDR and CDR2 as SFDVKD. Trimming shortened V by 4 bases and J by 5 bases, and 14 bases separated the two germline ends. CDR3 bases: TGTGCCACCAGTGACCCGCAGGGCGGCTATCAGCCCCAGCATTTT. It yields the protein CATSDPQGGYQPQHF.

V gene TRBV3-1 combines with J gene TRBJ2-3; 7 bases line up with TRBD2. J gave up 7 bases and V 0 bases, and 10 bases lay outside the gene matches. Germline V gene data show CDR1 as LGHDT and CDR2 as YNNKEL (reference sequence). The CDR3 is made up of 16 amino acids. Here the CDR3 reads CASSQDLAGAGHTQYF. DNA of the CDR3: TGTGCCAGCAGCCAAGATCTGGCGGGAGCGGGGCATACGCAGTATTTT.

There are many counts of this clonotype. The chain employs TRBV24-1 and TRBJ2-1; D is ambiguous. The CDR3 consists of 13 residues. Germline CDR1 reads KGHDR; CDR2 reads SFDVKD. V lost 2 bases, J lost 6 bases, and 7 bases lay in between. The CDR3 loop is CATSDSAINEQFF. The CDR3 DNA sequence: TGTGCCACCAGTGATTCCGCTATCAATGAGCAGTTCTTC.

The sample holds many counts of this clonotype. The CDR3 sequence: CASSFSGFRPYEQYF. CDR3 sequence (DNA): TGTGCCAGCAGTTTCTCCGGGTTCCGTCCCTACGAGCAGTACTTC. The genes are TRBV28 and TRBJ2-7; no clear D. In germline, CDR1 is MDHEN, CDR2 SYDVKM. The CDR3 has 15 residues. V lost 3 bases to trimming and J lost 2 bases, with 14 bases between them.

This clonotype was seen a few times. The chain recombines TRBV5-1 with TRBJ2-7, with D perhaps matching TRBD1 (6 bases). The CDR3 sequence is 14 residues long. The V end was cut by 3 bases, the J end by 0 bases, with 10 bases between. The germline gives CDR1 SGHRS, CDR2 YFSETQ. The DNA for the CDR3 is TGCGCCAGCAGCTCCCGGGACAACTCCTACGAGCAGTACTTC. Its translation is CASSSRDNSYEQYF.

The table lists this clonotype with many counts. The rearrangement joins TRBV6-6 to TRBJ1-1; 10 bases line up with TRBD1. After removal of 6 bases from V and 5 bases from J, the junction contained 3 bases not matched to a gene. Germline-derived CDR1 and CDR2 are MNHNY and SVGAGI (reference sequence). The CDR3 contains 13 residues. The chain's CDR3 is CASRDRGDTEAFF. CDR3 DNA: TGTGCCAGCAGGGACAGGGGGGATACTGAAGCTTTCTTT.

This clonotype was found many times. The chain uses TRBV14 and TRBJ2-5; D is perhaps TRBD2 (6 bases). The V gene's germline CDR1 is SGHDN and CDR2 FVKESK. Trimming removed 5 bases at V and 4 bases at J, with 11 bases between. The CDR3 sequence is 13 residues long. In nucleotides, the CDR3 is TGTGCCAGCAGCTACCGGGACTTAGAGACCCAGTACTTC. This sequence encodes CASSYRDLETQYF.

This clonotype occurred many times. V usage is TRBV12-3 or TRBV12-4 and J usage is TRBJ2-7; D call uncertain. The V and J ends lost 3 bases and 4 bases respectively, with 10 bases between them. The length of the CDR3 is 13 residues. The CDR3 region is CASSFFGEYEQYF. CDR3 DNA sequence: TGTGCCAGCAGTTTTTTTGGGGAATACGAGCAGTACTTC.

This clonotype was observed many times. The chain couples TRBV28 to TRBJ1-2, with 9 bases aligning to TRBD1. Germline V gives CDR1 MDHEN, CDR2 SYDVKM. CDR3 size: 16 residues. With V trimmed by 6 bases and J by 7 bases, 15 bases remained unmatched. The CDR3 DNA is TGTGCCAGCAGCCTTCCCGGGACAGGGAGTCTGGGTGGCTACACCTTC. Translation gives CASSLPGTGSLGGYTF.

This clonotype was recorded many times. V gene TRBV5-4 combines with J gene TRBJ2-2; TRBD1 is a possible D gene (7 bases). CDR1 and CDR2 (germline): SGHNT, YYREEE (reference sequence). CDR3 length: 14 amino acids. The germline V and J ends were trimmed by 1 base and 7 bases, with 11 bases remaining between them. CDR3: CASSLRQGGGELFF. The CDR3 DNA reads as TGTGCCAGCAGCTTGAGGCAGGGGGGCGGGGAGCTGTTTTTT.

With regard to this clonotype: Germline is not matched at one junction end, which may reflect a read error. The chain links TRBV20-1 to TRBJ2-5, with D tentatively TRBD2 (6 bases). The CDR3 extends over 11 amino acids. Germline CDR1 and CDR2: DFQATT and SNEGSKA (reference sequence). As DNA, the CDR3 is TGCTGTGCTAGAGGAGGGGAGACCCAGTACTTC. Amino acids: CCARGGETQYF.

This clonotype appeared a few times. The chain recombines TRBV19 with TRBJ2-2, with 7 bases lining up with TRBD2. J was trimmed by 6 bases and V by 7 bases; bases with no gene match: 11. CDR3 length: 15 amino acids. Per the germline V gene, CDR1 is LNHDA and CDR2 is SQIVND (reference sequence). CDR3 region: CASNGGLVTAGELFF. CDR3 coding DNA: TGTGCCAGTAACGGAGGACTAGTAACGGCCGGGGAGCTGTTTTTT.

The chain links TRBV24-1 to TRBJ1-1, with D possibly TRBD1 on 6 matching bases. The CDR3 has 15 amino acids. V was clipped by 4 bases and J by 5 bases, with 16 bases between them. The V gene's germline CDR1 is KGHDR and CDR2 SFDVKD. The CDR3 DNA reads TGTGCCACCAGTGACCCTAACGGGGGCGGAACTGAAGCTTTCTTT. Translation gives CATSDPNGGGTEAFF.

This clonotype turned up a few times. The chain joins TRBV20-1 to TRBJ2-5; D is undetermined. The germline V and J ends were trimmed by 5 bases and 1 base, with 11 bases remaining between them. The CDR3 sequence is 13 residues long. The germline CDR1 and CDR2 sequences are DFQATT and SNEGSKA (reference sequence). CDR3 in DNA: TGCAGTGCTCTGCCGCGCCGCCAAGAGACCCAGTACTTC. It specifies CSALPRRQETQYF.

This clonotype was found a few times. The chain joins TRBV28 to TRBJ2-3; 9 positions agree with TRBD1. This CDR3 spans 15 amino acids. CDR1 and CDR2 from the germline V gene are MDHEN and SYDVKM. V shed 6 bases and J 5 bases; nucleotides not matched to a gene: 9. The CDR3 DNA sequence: TGTGCCAGCAGGGGGACAGGGAAAAGTAGAGATACGCAGTATTTT. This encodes CASRGTGKSRDTQYF.

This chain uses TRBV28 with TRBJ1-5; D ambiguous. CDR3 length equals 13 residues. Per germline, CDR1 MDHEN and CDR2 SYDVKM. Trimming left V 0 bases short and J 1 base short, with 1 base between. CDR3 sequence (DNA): TGTGCCAGCAGTTTATGGAGCAATCAGCCCCAGCATTTT. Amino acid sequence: CASSLWSNQPQHF.

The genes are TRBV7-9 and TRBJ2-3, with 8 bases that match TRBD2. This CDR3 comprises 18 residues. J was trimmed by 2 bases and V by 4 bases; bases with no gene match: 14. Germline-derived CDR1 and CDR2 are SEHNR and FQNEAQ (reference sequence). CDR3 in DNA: TGTGCCAGCAGCTCTCGGACGGGAGGGTCCCTGCCCACAGATACGCAGTATTTT. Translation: CASSSRTGGSLPTDTQYF. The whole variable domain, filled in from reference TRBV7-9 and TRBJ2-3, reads DTGVSQNPRHKITKRGQNVTFRCDPISEHNRLYWYRQTLGQGPEFLTYFQNEAQLEKSRLLSDRFSAERPKGSFSTLEIQRTEQGDSAMYLCASSSRTGGSLPTDTQYFGPGTRLTVL.

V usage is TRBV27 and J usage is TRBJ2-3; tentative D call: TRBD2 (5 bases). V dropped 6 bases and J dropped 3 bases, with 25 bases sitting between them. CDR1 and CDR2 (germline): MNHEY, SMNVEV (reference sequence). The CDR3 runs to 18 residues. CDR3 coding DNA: TGTGCCAGCAGCCGGAAGTCATCGGACTTTTTAACAACAGATACGCAGTATTTT. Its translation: CASSRKSSDFLTTDTQYF.

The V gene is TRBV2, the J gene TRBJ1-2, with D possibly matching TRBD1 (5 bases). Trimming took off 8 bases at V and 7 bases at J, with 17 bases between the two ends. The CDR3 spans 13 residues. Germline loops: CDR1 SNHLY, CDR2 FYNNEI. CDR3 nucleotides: TGTGCCAGCGGATCTCAGGGTGTTTCTGGCTACACCTTC. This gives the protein CASGSQGVSGYTF.

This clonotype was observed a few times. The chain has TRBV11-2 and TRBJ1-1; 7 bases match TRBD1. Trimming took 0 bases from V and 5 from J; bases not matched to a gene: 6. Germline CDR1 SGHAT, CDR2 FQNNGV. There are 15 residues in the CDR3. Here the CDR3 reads CASSLEQGIWTEAFF. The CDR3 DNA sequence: TGTGCCAGCAGCTTAGAACAGGGGATTTGGACTGAAGCTTTCTTT.

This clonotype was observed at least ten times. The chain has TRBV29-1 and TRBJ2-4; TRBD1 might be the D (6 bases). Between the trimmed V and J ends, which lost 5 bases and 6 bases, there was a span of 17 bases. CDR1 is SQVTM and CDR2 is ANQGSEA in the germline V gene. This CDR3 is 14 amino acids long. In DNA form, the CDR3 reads TGCAGCGTTACGAAGGGGGTCACCATAAACATTCAGTACTTC. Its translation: CSVTKGVTINIQYF.

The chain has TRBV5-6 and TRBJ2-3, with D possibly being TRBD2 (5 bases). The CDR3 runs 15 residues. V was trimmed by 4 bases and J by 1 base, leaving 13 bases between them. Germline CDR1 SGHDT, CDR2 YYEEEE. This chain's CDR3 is CASSLPGLGTDTQYF. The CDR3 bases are TGTGCCAGCAGCCTCCCCGGACTGGGCACAGATACGCAGTATTTT.

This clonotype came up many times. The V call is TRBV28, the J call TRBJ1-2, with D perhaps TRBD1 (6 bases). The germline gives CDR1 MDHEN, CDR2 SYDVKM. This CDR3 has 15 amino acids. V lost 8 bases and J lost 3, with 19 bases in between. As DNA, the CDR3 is TGTGCCAGCCTGGCGGGGGGCAGCTACGACTATGGCTACACCTTC. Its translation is CASLAGGSYDYGYTF.

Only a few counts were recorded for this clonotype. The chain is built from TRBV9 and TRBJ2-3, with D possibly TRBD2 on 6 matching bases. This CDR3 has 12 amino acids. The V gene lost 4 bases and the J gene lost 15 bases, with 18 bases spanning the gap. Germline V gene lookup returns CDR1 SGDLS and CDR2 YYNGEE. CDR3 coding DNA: TGTGCCAGCAGCCCCTCCGGGACTGGGCAATATTTT. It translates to CASSPSGTGQYF.

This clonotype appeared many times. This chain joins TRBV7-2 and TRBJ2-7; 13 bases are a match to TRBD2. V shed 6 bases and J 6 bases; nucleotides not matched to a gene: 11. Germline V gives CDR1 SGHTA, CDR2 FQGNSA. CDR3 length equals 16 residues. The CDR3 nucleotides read TGTGCCAGCAGGCCTACTAGCGGGAGGGCCCCCGCCGAGCAGTACTTC. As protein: CASRPTSGRAPAEQYF.